These 20 T cell receptor beta chains came from one sample sequenced in a study of blood T cell repertoires in COVID-19. Generated by immunoSEQ multiplex PCR, the TCRdb table keeps only in-frame clones and is missing some. This sample has under 300,000 clones, with about 80% found just once. The material sequenced was PBMCs or T cells enriched from blood (not recorded which). The receptors come from a man aged 40-49 years who had recovered from COVID-19.

The chain recombines TRBV27 with TRBJ1-4, with a weak D call TRBD1 (6 bases). The CDR3 extends over 14 amino acids. The V and J ends lost 3 bases and 8 bases respectively, with 13 bases between them. The V gene's germline CDR1 is MNHEY and CDR2 SMNVEV (reference sequence). The chain's CDR3 is CASSFDRLLEKLFF. In DNA form, the CDR3 reads TGTGCCAGCAGTTTTGACAGGTTGTTAGAAAAACTGTTTTTT.

This chain links TRBV5-1 with TRBJ1-2; the D gene is possibly TRBD1 (5 bases). Germline V gene sequence: CDR1 SGHRS, CDR2 YFSETQ. V was clipped by 4 bases and J by 4 bases, with 17 bases between them. The CDR3 is made up of 15 amino acids. The CDR3 coding sequence is TGCGCCAGCAGCCTACCCCGACAGAATGCCTATGGCTACACCTTC. Translating it yields CASSLPRQNAYGYTF.

The J gene is TRBJ2-7, the V gene TRBV9; TRBD2 aligns across 8 bases. This CDR3 region has 14 residues. V dropped 0 bases and J dropped 1; count of bases not matched to a gene: 0. Germline lookup yields CDR1 SGDLS and CDR2 YYNGEE. The CDR3 sequence: CASSVVAGSYEQYF. DNA for the CDR3: TGTGCCAGCAGCGTAGTAGCGGGGTCCTACGAGCAGTACTTC.

J is TRBJ2-7 and V is TRBV3-1 (or the pseudogene TRBV3-2); maybe TRBD2 (5 bases). The CDR3 is 13 residues long. Per germline, CDR1 LGHDT and CDR2 YNNKEL (reference sequence). The ends were cut back, 4 bases at V and 3 bases at J, with 10 bases in the middle. The CDR3 spells CASSPPGLYEQYF. The DNA for the CDR3 is TGTGCCAGCAGCCCTCCTGGACTCTACGAGCAGTACTTC.

The chain links TRBV3-1 (or the pseudogene TRBV3-2) to TRBJ1-1; TRBD1 agrees at 9 bases. V lost 4 bases, J lost 5 bases, and 8 bases stayed unmatched. The CDR3 has 15 amino acids. Germline V gives CDR1 LGHDT, CDR2 YNNKEL (reference sequence). The CDR3 coding sequence is TGTGCCAGCAGCCGGCTGACAGGGGGAGGTACTGAAGCTTTCTTT. As protein: CASSRLTGGGTEAFF.

The chain recombines TRBV7-9 with TRBJ2-7, with D maybe TRBD1 (6 bases). The V gene lost 5 bases and the J gene lost 7 bases, with 12 bases spanning the gap. The CDR3 runs 12 residues. CDR1 is SEHNR and CDR2 is FQNEAQ in the germline V gene (reference sequence). CDR3 in amino acids: CASSPTGYEQYF. As DNA, the CDR3 is TGTGCCAGCAGCCCTACAGGGTATGAGCAGTACTTC. The entire variable domain, with the rest obtained from reference TRBV7-9 and TRBJ2-7, is as follows: DTGVSQNPRHKITKRGQNVTFRCDPISEHNRLYWYRQTLGQGPEFLTYFQNEAQLEKSRLLSDRFSAERPKGSFSTLEIQRTEQGDSAMYLCASSPTGYEQYFGPGTRLTVT.

This chain joins TRBV6-5 and TRBJ1-6; D might be TRBD1 (5 bases). The germline V and J ends were trimmed by 0 bases and 9 bases, with 12 bases remaining between them. The CDR3 is 15 residues long. CDR1 is MNHEY, CDR2 SVGAGI, per germline. Here the CDR3 reads CASSYSAGWASPLHF. Here the CDR3 DNA reads TGTGCCAGCAGTTACTCAGCAGGGTGGGCTTCACCCCTCCACTTT.

The chain carries TRBV7-8 and TRBJ2-7, with 7 bases identical to TRBD1. CDR1 and CDR2 (germline): SGHVS, FQNEAQ. The V segment lost 3 bases and the J segment 2 bases; nucleotides outside the gene matches: 7. The CDR3 loop spans 15 amino acids. The CDR3 sequence is CASSFGRTGAYEQYF. The CDR3 coding sequence is TGTGCCAGCAGCTTTGGCCGGACAGGCGCCTACGAGCAGTACTTC.

The chain links TRBV4-3 to TRBJ1-3; no clear D. The V end was cut by 0 bases, the J end by 0 bases, with 18 bases between. Germline V gives CDR1 LGHNA, CDR2 YSLEER. There are 19 residues in the CDR3. CDR3 amino acids: CASSQDEVLRSLSGNTIYF. CDR3 DNA: TGCGCCAGCAGCCAAGATGAGGTGTTGAGATCCCTCTCTGGAAACACCATATATTTT.

This chain uses TRBV7-2 with TRBJ1-2, with 8 bases lining up with TRBD1. V lost 2 bases to trimming and J lost 6 bases; unmatched junction nucleotides: 5. Per germline, CDR1 SGHTA and CDR2 FQGNSA. The CDR3 runs to 14 residues. DNA of the CDR3: TGTGCCAGCAGCTTAATCAGGGGGCGAGATGGCTACACCTTC. Protein: CASSLIRGRDGYTF.

The rearrangement joins TRBV30 to TRBJ1-5, with 8 bases aligning to TRBD1. J gave up 6 bases and V 1 base, and 2 bases lay outside the gene matches. The CDR3 loop spans 13 amino acids. Germline CDR1 and CDR2: GTSNPN and SVGIG (reference sequence). The CDR3 sequence: CAWSETGGQPQHF. In DNA form, the CDR3 reads TGTGCCTGGAGTGAAACAGGGGGTCAGCCCCAGCATTTT.

This sequence joins TRBV11-2 and TRBJ2-2, with TRBD2 matching over 11 bases. After removal of 4 bases from V and 4 bases from J, the junction contained 5 bases not matched to a gene. The germline V gene encodes CDR1 SGHAT and CDR2 FQNNGV. The CDR3 loop spans 16 amino acids. The CDR3 loop reads CASSYLAGGVTGELFF. CDR3 coding DNA: TGTGCCAGCAGCTATCTAGCGGGGGGCGTCACCGGGGAGCTGTTTTTT.

As DNA, the CDR3 is TGTGCAGCATCGGGGGGACTAGCAAACACCGGGGAGCTGTTTTTT. Translating it yields CAASGGLANTGELFF. The chain couples TRBV2 to TRBJ2-2; the match to TRBD2 covers 9 bases. This CDR3 comprises 15 residues. CDR1 is SNHLY and CDR2 is FYNNEI in the germline V gene.

The chain links TRBV11-2 to TRBJ2-1; no definite D call. Germline CDR1 SGHAT, CDR2 FQNNGV. Trimming pared 6 bases from V and 8 bases from J, leaving 14 bases between. The CDR3 covers 13 residues. The DNA of the CDR3 is TGTGCCAGCAGAAACACGGGTTCGGATGAGCAGTTCTTC. Residues: CASRNTGSDEQFF.

The chain links TRBV7-9 to TRBJ1-6; D call uncertain. The germline V gene encodes CDR1 SEHNR and CDR2 FQNEAQ (reference sequence). V lost 5 bases and J lost 7, with 9 bases in between. The CDR3 is made up of 13 amino acids. As DNA, the CDR3 is TGTGCCAGCAGCACTACGGGGAATTCACCCCTCCACTTT. Its translation: CASSTTGNSPLHF.

This rearrangement joins TRBV30 to TRBJ1-3; TRBD1 might be the D (5 bases). CDR1 and CDR2 (germline): GTSNPN, SVGIG (reference sequence). This CDR3 contains 14 residues. V lost 3 bases, J lost 2 bases, and 11 bases lay in between. CDR3 sequence reads: CAWRGRGAGNTIYF. The CDR3 DNA follows: TGTGCCTGGAGGGGGCGCGGGGCTGGAAACACCATATATTTT.

The chain couples TRBV7-3 to TRBJ1-2; weak D call: TRBD1 (6 bases). Germline V gene sequence: CDR1 SGHTA, CDR2 FQGTGA. Trimming took off 2 bases at V and 2 bases at J, with 9 bases between the two ends. This CDR3 region has 14 residues. The CDR3 nucleotides read TGTGCCAGCAGCTTAGGGACATCAAACTATGGCTACACCTTC. Amino acid sequence: CASSLGTSNYGYTF.

The chain carries TRBV19 and TRBJ2-5; 8 positions agree with TRBD2. CDR1 and CDR2 (germline): LNHDA, SQIVND (reference sequence). CDR3 length equals 14 residues. V trimming: 4 bases; J trimming: 0 bases; junction bases outside the gene matches: 1. The CDR3 here is CASSSGGNQETQYF. In nucleotides, the CDR3 is TGTGCCAGTAGTAGCGGGGGGAACCAAGAGACCCAGTACTTC.

V is TRBV19 and J is TRBJ1-1, with D hard to call. The germline CDR1 and CDR2 sequences are LNHDA and SQIVND (reference sequence). This CDR3 is built from 13 residues. Trimming left V 8 bases short and J 4 bases short, with 14 bases between. CDR3 loop: CASSRVFTTEAFF. In nucleotides, the CDR3 is TGTGCCAGTTCGAGAGTATTTACCACTGAAGCTTTCTTT.

The V call is TRBV19, the J call TRBJ1-2, with D possibly TRBD1 on 6 matching bases. Germline lookup yields CDR1 LNHDA and CDR2 SQIVND (reference sequence). V was shortened by 6 bases and J by 5 bases, with 13 bases between the two germline ends. The CDR3 consists of 13 residues. CDR3 amino acids: CASSNFTGYGYTF. The CDR3 nucleotides are TGTGCCAGTAGCAACTTTACAGGGTATGGCTACACCTTC. The full variable domain, completed using reference TRBV19 and TRBJ1-2, is DGGITQSPKYLFRKEGQNVTLSCEQNLNHDAMYWYRQDPGQGLRLIYYSQIVNDFQKGDIAEGYSVSREKKESFPLTVTSAQKNPTAFYLCASSNFTGYGYTFGSGTRLTVV.